Listed below are T cell receptor beta chains from one sample, sequenced in a study of PD-L1 blockade in urothelial cancer. Profiling relied on immunoSEQ multiplex PCR, and the TCRdb table lists in-frame clones only, not all of them. Here the sample spans about 91,000 clones, approximately 82% being singletons. The source material was PBMCs, sampled around atezolizumab (anti-PD-L1) treatment. These receptors originate from a man aged 65 to 79 with urothelial cancer. The CDR3 runs from the conserved cysteine through the conserved F or W. The order of the fields is V gene, D gene, J gene, clone size, CDR3 DNA, CDR3 protein. The D gene is left open where the match is weak. Rows may omit the clone size; those that give it use once, few, many or a size class.

>TRBV7-2|-|TRBJ1-5|-
TGTGCCAGCAGCTTAGCCCGAGCGCGGGATCAGCCCCAGCATTTT
CASSLARARDQPQHF
>TRBV4-1|TRBD1|TRBJ2-5|-
TGCGCCAGCAGCCACCCCGGGACAGCCGAAGAGACCCAGTACTTC
CASSHPGTAEETQYF
>TRBV7-2|TRBD2|TRBJ2-1|-
TGTGCCAGCAGCTTGGCGACCGGGACTAGCCCCTTCTATGAGCAGTTCTTC
CASSLATGTSPFYEQFF
>TRBV19|TRBD2|TRBJ2-1|-
TGTGCCAGTAATTGGGGGGAGGGCCTAAATGAGCAGTTCTTC
CASNWGEGLNEQFF
>TRBV13|TRBD2|TRBJ2-5|few
TGTGCCAGCAGCTTAGGTAGCGGGGAAGCGAAAGAGACCCAGTACTTC
CASSLGSGEAKETQYF
>TRBV14|TRBD2|TRBJ2-7|-
TGTGCCAGCAGCCAGGCCGACGTGGGAGGGTGGGGCAACGAGCAGTACTTC
CASSQADVGGWGNEQYF
>TRBV7-8|TRBD1|TRBJ1-5|few
TGTGCCAGCAGCACCCAGGGGGCCAGCAATCAGCCCCAGCATTTT
CASSTQGASNQPQHF
>TRBV27|-|TRBJ1-1|few
TGTGCCAGCAGCCCGCGGGGGACTGAAGCTTTCTTT
CASSPRGTEAFF
>TRBV9|TRBD2|TRBJ2-3|-
TGTGCCAGCAGCGCACAGCGGGGTGTGGCAGATACGCAGTATTTT
CASSAQRGVADTQYF
>TRBV10-3|-|TRBJ1-1|-
TGTGCCATCAGTGGACAGGCGAACACTGAAGCTTTCTTT
CAISGQANTEAFF